Shown below are 12 T cell receptor beta chains from a single sample sequenced in a study of cytomegalovirus exposure and HLA in healthy donors (dated by TCRdb to the late 2010s). Receptors were amplified or captured by the immunoSEQ multiplex PCR assay. For the multiplex PCR, a mixture combining 60 forward primers for TCR Vbeta segments and 13 reverse primers for TCR Jbeta segments was used. TCRdb mirrors the immuneACCESS table, restricted to in-frame sequences. Some clones are absent from its copies; in checked studies, under half trace to an unresolved V gene, and the reason for the others is unknown. This sample comprises 160,000 or so clones, 80% of them detected only once. The top ten hold around 5.7% of the sample. Material for sequencing was PBMCs. The receptors here all came from a man in his forties in good health and CMV-seronegative.

The chain employs TRBV2 and TRBJ1-1, with a weak D call TRBD1 (5 bases). Germline values: CDR1 SNHLY, CDR2 FYNNEI. The CDR3 is 14 residues long. The ends were cut back, 7 bases at V and 1 base at J, with 13 bases in the middle. DNA for the CDR3: TGTGCCAGCACTCCCTGGGGGGGGAACACTGAAGCTTTCTTT. Protein product: CASTPWGGNTEAFF.

The J gene is TRBJ2-3, the V gene TRBV6-6; possible D gene TRBD1, 6 bases. The V and J ends lost 4 bases and 7 bases respectively, with 9 bases between them. This CDR3 is built from 12 residues. Germline V gene sequence: CDR1 MNHNY, CDR2 SVGAGI (reference sequence). The CDR3 DNA follows: TGTGCCAGCAGTTCCCGGGACAATACGCAGTATTTT. Protein: CASSSRDNTQYF.

The chain employs TRBV18 and TRBJ2-7, with TRBD1 matching over 7 bases. Trimming took 8 bases from V and 3 from J; bases not matched to a gene: 7. The CDR3 has 13 residues. Germline lookup yields CDR1 KGHSH and CDR2 LQKENI. The CDR3 nucleotides are TGTGCCAGCCTCGGGACAGAAAGCTACGAGCAGTACTTC. As protein: CASLGTESYEQYF.

The rearrangement uses TRBV5-4 and TRBJ2-5, with 11 bases fitting TRBD2. The germline CDR1 and CDR2 sequences are SGHNT and YYREEE (reference sequence). The V gene end was trimmed by 0 bases and the J gene end by 1 base; junction bases not matched to a gene: 2. This CDR3 region has 16 residues. Here the CDR3 reads CASSLGLAGIQETQYF. The CDR3 region has the DNA TGTGCCAGCAGCTTGGGACTAGCGGGGATCCAAGAGACCCAGTACTTC.

This clone was found once. The rearrangement joins TRBV7-2 to TRBJ1-5, with 10 bases fitting TRBD1. Unmatched junction bases numbered 2, after V lost 4 bases and J lost 2 bases. CDR3 length equals 15 residues. Germline V CDR1 and CDR2: SGHTA, FQGNSA. In nucleotides, the CDR3 is TGTGCCAGCAGCTCGACAGGGGGCGGCAATCAGCCCCAGCATTTT. Its translation is CASSSTGGGNQPQHF.

V gene TRBV27 combines with J gene TRBJ2-5, with 10 bases that match TRBD2. The germline gives CDR1 MNHEY, CDR2 SMNVEV (reference sequence). The CDR3 is made up of 14 amino acids. Trimming cost V 3 bases and J 7 bases; bases outside gene matches: 5. The CDR3 spells CASSFVAGGATQYF. The CDR3, as DNA: TGTGCCAGCAGTTTCGTAGCGGGGGGCGCGACCCAGTACTTC.

This clone appeared a few times. The chain joins TRBV6-6 to TRBJ1-5; D call uncertain. Trimming took off 3 bases at V and 3 bases at J, with 12 bases between the two ends. This CDR3 has 15 amino acids. Germline V CDR1 and CDR2: MNHNY, SVGAGI (reference sequence). The CDR3 loop is CASSYNEGPNQPQHF. The CDR3 DNA reads as TGTGCCAGCAGTTATAACGAGGGTCCCAATCAGCCCCAGCATTTT.

This chain connects TRBV14 to TRBJ2-2, with 9 positions matching TRBD2. The CDR3 extends over 17 amino acids. The germline V gene has CDR1 SGHDN and CDR2 FVKESK. V lost 4 bases, J lost 7 bases, and 13 bases stayed unmatched. In DNA form, the CDR3 reads TGTGCCAGCAGCCTGAGTCGCGGGAGGGCCTTTTTCGGGGAGCTGTTTTTT. Its protein is CASSLSRGRAFFGELFF.

This chain joins TRBV7-8 and TRBJ1-2; D may be TRBD1 (6 bases). This CDR3 spans 15 amino acids. V lost 3 bases, J lost 5 bases, and 16 bases lay in between. Germline assignment: CDR1 SGHVS and CDR2 FQNEAQ. CDR3 amino acids: CASSLSGGATYGYTF. CDR3 in DNA: TGTGCCAGCAGCTTGTCGGGGGGCGCTACTTATGGCTACACCTTC.

In its sample, this clone was seen once. The chain links TRBV27 to TRBJ1-1; TRBD1 matches at 7 bases. CDR1 is MNHEY, CDR2 SMNVEV, per germline (reference sequence). The CDR3 extends over 14 amino acids. The V segment lost 0 bases and the J segment 5 bases; nucleotides outside the gene matches: 3. CDR3 residues: CASSLSSGGTEAFF. CDR3 nucleotide sequence: TGTGCCAGCAGTTTATCGTCAGGGGGAACTGAAGCTTTCTTT.

V and J are TRBV9 and TRBJ2-2, with 7 bases that match TRBD1. The length of the CDR3 is 15 residues. Trimming took 0 bases from V and 1 from J; bases not matched to a gene: 0. Germline assignment: CDR1 SGDLS and CDR2 YYNGEE. DNA for the CDR3: TGTGCCAGCAGCGTAGGGACAGGGAACACCGGGGAGCTGTTTTTT. Its translation is CASSVGTGNTGELFF.

This clone was seen just once. The chain has TRBV11-1 and TRBJ1-1; no definite D call. V lost 3 bases to trimming and J lost 5 bases, with 13 bases between them. The CDR3 loop spans 14 amino acids. Per germline, CDR1 SGHAT and CDR2 FQDESV (reference sequence). CDR3 DNA sequence: TGTGCCAGCAGCTTGACTTCGGGGAAAACTGAAGCTTTCTTT. It translates to CASSLTSGKTEAFF.